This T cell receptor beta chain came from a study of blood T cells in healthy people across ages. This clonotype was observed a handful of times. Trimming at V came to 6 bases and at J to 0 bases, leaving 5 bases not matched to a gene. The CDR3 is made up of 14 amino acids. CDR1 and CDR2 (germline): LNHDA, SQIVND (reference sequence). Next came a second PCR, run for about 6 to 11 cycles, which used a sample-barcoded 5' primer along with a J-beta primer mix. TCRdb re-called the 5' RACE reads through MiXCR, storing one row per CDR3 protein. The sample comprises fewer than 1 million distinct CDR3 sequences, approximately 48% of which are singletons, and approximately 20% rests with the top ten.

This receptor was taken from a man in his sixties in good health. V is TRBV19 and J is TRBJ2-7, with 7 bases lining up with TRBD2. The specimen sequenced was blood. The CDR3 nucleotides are TGTGCCAGTAGCGGCGGGGGATCCTCCTACGAGCAGTACTTC. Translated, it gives CASSGGGSSYEQYF.